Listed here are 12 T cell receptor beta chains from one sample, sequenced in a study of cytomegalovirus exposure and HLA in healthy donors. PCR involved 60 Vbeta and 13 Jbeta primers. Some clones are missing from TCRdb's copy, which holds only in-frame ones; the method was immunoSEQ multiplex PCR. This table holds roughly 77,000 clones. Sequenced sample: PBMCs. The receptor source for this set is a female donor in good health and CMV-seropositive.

The CDR3 here is CASTTGAQETQYF. The CDR3 nucleotides read TGTGCCAGCACGACAGGGGCCCAAGAGACCCAGTACTTC. The chain couples TRBV6-1 to TRBJ2-5; 8 nucleotides match TRBD1. The J segment lost 1 base and the V segment lost 7 bases, leaving 2 bases of the junction unmatched. Germline CDR1 MNHNS, CDR2 SASEGT. CDR3 length: 13 amino acids.

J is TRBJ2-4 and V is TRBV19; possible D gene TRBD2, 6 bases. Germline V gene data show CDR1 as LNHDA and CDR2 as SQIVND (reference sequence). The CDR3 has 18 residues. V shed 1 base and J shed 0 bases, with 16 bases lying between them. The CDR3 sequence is CASSIASRRELAKNIQYF. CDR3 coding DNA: TGTGCCAGTAGTATAGCCAGCCGGCGGGAACTAGCCAAAAACATTCAGTACTTC.

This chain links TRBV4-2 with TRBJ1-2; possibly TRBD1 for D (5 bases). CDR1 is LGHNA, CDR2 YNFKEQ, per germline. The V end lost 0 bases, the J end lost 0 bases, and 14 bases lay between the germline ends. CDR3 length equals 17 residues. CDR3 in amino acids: CASSQDQAGQANYGYTF. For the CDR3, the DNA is TGTGCCAGCAGCCAAGATCAAGCAGGGCAAGCTAACTATGGCTACACCTTC.

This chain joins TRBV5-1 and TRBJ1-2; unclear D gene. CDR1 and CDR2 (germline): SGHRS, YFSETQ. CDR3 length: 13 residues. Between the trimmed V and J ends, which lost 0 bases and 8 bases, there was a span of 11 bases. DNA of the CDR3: TGCGCCAGCAGCTTGGAGAGGGCGGGGGGCTACACCTTC. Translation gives CASSLERAGGYTF.

The CDR3 coding sequence is TGTGCCAGCAGCTTCCAAGCGGGGGGGCCAGGGGATACGCAGTATTTT. Its translation: CASSFQAGGPGDTQYF. The V call is TRBV7-2, the J call TRBJ2-3, with 10 bases matching TRBD2. The CDR3 consists of 16 residues. Germline CDR1 SGHTA, CDR2 FQGNSA. V trimming: 3 bases; J trimming: 6 bases; junction bases outside the gene matches: 9.

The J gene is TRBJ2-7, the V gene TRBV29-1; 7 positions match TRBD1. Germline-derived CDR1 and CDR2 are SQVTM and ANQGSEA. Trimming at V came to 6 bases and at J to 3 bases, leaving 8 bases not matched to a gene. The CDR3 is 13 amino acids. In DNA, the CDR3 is TGCAGCGTCTCCGGGACAGAGCTCTACGAGCAGTACTTC. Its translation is CSVSGTELYEQYF.

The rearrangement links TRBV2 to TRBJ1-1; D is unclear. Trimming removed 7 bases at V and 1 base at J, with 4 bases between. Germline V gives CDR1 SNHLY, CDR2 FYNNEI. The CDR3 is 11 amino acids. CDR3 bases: TGTGCCAGCACACAGAACACTGAAGCTTTCTTT. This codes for CASTQNTEAFF. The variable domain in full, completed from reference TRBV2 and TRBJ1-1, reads EPEVTQTPSHQVTQMGQEVILRCVPISNHLYFYWYRQILGQKVEFLVSFYNNEISEKSEIFDDQFSVERPDGSNFTLKIRSTKLEDSAMYFCASTQNTEAFFGQGTRLTVV.

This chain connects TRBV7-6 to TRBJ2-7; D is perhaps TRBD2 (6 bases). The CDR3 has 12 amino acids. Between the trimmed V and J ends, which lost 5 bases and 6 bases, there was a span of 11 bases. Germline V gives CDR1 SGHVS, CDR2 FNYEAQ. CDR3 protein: CASSGTSSEQYF. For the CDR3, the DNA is TGTGCCAGCAGCGGCACTAGCTCCGAGCAGTACTTC.

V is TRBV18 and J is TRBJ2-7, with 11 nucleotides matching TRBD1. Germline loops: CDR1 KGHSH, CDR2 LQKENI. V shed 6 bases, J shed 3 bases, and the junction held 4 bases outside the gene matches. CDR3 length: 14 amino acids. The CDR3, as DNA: TGTGCCAGCTCTACCGGGACAGGGGGCTACGAGCAGTACTTC. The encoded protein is CASSTGTGGYEQYF.

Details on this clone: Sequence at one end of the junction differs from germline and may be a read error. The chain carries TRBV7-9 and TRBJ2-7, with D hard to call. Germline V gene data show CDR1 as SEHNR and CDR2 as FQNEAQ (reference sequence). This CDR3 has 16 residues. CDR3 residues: CASSQEVMAVGYEQYF. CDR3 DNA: TGCGCCAGCAGCCAAGAGGTAATGGCGGTGGGCTACGAGCAGTACTTC.

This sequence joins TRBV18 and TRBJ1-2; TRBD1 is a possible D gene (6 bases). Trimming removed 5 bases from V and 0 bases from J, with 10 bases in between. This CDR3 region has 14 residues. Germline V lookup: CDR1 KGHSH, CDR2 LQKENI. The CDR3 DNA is TGTGCCAGCTCAATCCCAGGGGCTAACTATGGCTACACCTTC. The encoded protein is CASSIPGANYGYTF.

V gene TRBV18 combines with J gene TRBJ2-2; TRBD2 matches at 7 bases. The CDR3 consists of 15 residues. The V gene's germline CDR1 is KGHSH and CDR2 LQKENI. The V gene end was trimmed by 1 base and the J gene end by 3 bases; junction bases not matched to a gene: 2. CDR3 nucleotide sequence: TGTGCCAGCTCACCACTACGGGGGGACACCGGGGAGCTGTTTTTT. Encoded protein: CASSPLRGDTGELFF.